This T cell receptor beta chain originates from a study of CD8 T cells in ankylosing spondylitis. Study-wide results and caveats: A subset of motif variants has previously been described in the synovial fluid and blood of reactive arthritis. Ankylosing spondylitis blood appeared to be characterized by a TCR beta motif of eight highly homologous variants. The clones that were linked to disease were reported to be significantly enriched in matched synovial fluid samples from ankylosing spondylitis patients.

Trimming shortened V by 7 bases and J by 0 bases, and 7 bases separated the two germline ends. CDR1 is MNHEY, CDR2 SMNVEV, per germline (reference sequence). CDR3 length equals 14 residues. On this clonotype: Its antigen remains unidentified.

TCRdb re-called the 5' RACE reads through MiXCR, storing one row per CDR3 protein. The repertoire consists of some 140,000 distinct CDR3 sequences, with approximately 17% occurring once and the leading ten covering 30% to 35%. The sequence was collected from a male donor with ankylosing spondylitis. Source material: blood, either unsorted or a sorted T cell fraction (not recorded which). The rearrangement links TRBV27 to TRBJ2-6; no reliable D call. CDR3 nucleotide sequence: TGTGCCAGCACTCCCAGCTCTGGGGCCAACGTCCTGACTTTC. Amino acids: CASTPSSGANVLTF.